These 20 T cell receptor beta chains were sequenced from one sample in a study of vaccination and CD4 T cells after COVID-19. No cognate antigen is known for these TCRs. The Oncomine TCR Beta short-read assay sequenced DNA from cultured CD4+ T cells. From the PCR reads, TCRdb called clonotypes with MiXCR, one entry per CDR3 protein. The sample carries some 21,000 distinct CDR3 sequences, over 40% recorded once. Specified treatment: approximately nine-day PBMC culture with coronavirus spike peptide pools or control peptides (ViraFEST assay). The sample was CD4+ T cells from blood, cultured in vitro. These receptor sequences come from a human donor who had recovered from COVID-19.

The chain employs TRBV30 and TRBJ1-2, with unresolved D. The germline V gene has CDR1 GTSNPN and CDR2 SVGIG (reference sequence). The CDR3 is made up of 11 amino acids. Trimming left V 5 bases short and J 2 bases short, with 6 bases between. The CDR3 DNA is TGTGCCTGGGGAGAGAACTATGGCTACACCTTC. Protein sequence: CAWGENYGYTF.

The chain combines TRBV5-1 with TRBJ1-2; D ambiguous. V lost 1 base to trimming and J lost 2 bases, with 6 bases between them. The germline CDR1 and CDR2 sequences are SGHRS and YFSETQ. The CDR3 loop spans 13 amino acids. The CDR3 DNA sequence: TGCGCCAGCAGCTTGACGGAAAACTATGGCTACACCTTC. This gives the protein CASSLTENYGYTF.

The V gene is TRBV30, the J gene TRBJ2-5; TRBD2 is a possible D gene (5 bases). V gave up 3 bases and J gave up 5 bases, with 13 bases separating them. The germline V gene has CDR1 GTSNPN and CDR2 SVGIG (reference sequence). The CDR3 contains 13 residues. For the CDR3, the DNA is TGTGCCTGGAGGCGGGCCAGCATCGAGACCCAGTACTTC. It is translated as CAWRRASIETQYF.

There are a few counts of this clonotype. V gene TRBV6-5 combines with J gene TRBJ2-7; tentative D call: TRBD1 (6 bases). The ends were cut back, 0 bases at V and 5 bases at J, with 14 bases in the middle. The CDR3 is made up of 15 amino acids. Germline-derived CDR1 and CDR2 are MNHEY and SVGAGI. As DNA, the CDR3 is TGTGCCAGCAGTTACTCCCGGGACACCATGAACGAGCAGTACTTC. Protein product: CASSYSRDTMNEQYF.

The chain links TRBV19 to TRBJ1-1; possibly TRBD1 for D (6 bases). The V end lost 8 bases, the J end lost 2 bases, and 15 bases lay between the germline ends. Germline lookup yields CDR1 LNHDA and CDR2 SQIVND (reference sequence). This CDR3 region has 14 residues. This CDR3 reads CASWDMRGNTEAFF. The CDR3, as DNA: TGTGCCAGTTGGGACATGAGGGGCAACACTGAAGCTTTCTTT. Complete variable domain (other parts from reference TRBV19 and TRBJ1-1): DGGITQSPKYLFRKEGQNVTLSCEQNLNHDAMYWYRQDPGQGLRLIYYSQIVNDFQKGDIAEGYSVSREKKESFPLTVTSAQKNPTAFYLCASWDMRGNTEAFFGQGTRLTVV.

The gene calls are TRBV28 and TRBJ1-6; 8 bases map to TRBD1. Germline-derived CDR1 and CDR2 are MDHEN and SYDVKM. V was clipped by 6 bases and J by 8 bases; unmatched bases: 9. This CDR3 spans 15 amino acids. The DNA of the CDR3 is TGTGCCAGCAGCCCAATGACAGGGGTGGATTCACCCCTCCACTTT. Protein sequence: CASSPMTGVDSPLHF.

The chain carries TRBV24-1 and TRBJ2-3; either TRBD1 or TRBD2 may supply D (5 bases each). This CDR3 spans 14 amino acids. Germline V gene data show CDR1 as KGHDR and CDR2 as SFDVKD. The ends were cut back, 3 bases at V and 5 bases at J, with 11 bases in the middle. CDR3 protein: CATSDVRGGDTQYF. For the CDR3, the DNA is TGTGCCACCAGTGATGTGAGGGGTGGAGATACGCAGTATTTT.

This clonotype was counted only a few times. The J gene is TRBJ1-2, the V gene TRBV7-2, with unresolved D. This CDR3 is built from 17 residues. CDR1 SGHTA and CDR2 FQGNSA come from the germline V gene. Trimming stripped 4 bases from V and 0 bases from J, with 18 bases between. CDR3 DNA: TGTGCCAGCAGCTCGTCTTGGTGGACGGGAGCTAACTATGGCTACACCTTC. Residues: CASSSSWWTGANYGYTF. The full variable domain, in which reference TRBV7-2 and TRBJ1-2 provide the parts outside the CDR3, is GAGVSQSPSNKVTEKGKDVELRCDPISGHTALYWYRQSLGQGLEFLIYFQGNSAPDKSGLPSDRFSAERTGGSVSTLTIQRTQQEDSAVYLCASSSSWWTGANYGYTFGSGTRLTVV.

The chain carries TRBV6-5 and TRBJ2-5, with unresolved D. Germline V gene lookup returns CDR1 MNHEY and CDR2 SVGAGI. V lost 2 bases to trimming and J lost 4 bases, with 5 bases between them. CDR3 length: 12 amino acids. In DNA, the CDR3 is TGTGCCAGCAGTTACGGGGTAGAGACCCAGTACTTC. Translation: CASSYGVETQYF.

The V and J genes are TRBV9 and TRBJ2-2, with D possibly TRBD2 on 5 matching bases. V lost 7 bases to trimming and J lost 2 bases, with 12 bases between them. This CDR3 spans 14 amino acids. Germline assignment: CDR1 SGDLS and CDR2 YYNGEE. CDR3 nucleotides: TGTGCCAGCCGCTGGCTAGCCAACACCGGGGAGCTGTTTTTT. Protein sequence: CASRWLANTGELFF. Supplemented by reference TRBV9 and TRBJ2-2, the full variable domain reads DSGVTQTPKHLITATGQRVTLRCSPRSGDLSVYWYQQSLDQGLQFLIQYYNGEERAKGNILERFSAQQFPDLHSELNLSSLELGDSALYFCASRWLANTGELFFGEGSRLTVL.

This clonotype turned up a few times. The gene calls are TRBV20-1 and TRBJ1-4; D possibly corresponds to TRBD1 (6 bases). CDR3 length equals 12 residues. Germline CDR1 reads DFQATT; CDR2 reads SNEGSKA (reference sequence). V was shortened by 2 bases and J by 5 bases, with 6 bases between the two germline ends. The CDR3 nucleotides read TGCAGTGCTAGACAGGGGAATGAAAAACTGTTTTTT. Translating it yields CSARQGNEKLFF.

This chain joins TRBV20-1 and TRBJ2-1; 7 bases are a match to TRBD1. In germline, CDR1 is DFQATT, CDR2 SNEGSKA (reference sequence). J was trimmed by 7 bases and V by 0 bases; bases with no gene match: 12. There are 16 residues in the CDR3. CDR3 in amino acids: CSAREWSSTGANEQFF. For the CDR3, the DNA is TGCAGTGCTAGAGAATGGAGCTCTACAGGGGCTAATGAGCAGTTCTTC.

This clonotype was observed a handful of times. This chain uses TRBV20-1 with TRBJ2-2; 7 positions agree with TRBD2. The germline V gene has CDR1 DFQATT and CDR2 SNEGSKA (reference sequence). The junction had 0 bases not matched to a gene; V was cut back by 2 bases and J by 0 bases. The CDR3 consists of 14 residues. DNA for the CDR3: TGCAGTGCTAGACTAGCGGCGAACACCGGGGAGCTGTTTTTT. Translation: CSARLAANTGELFF.

This chain joins TRBV20-1 and TRBJ2-7; no clear D gene. Deletions cut 1 base from V and 5 bases from J, with 12 bases between. The CDR3 extends over 13 amino acids. Germline CDR1 is DFQATT and CDR2 is SNEGSKA (reference sequence). The CDR3 DNA is TGCAGTGCTAGAGGGGCCGTTCCTGACGAGCAGTACTTC. It encodes CSARGAVPDEQYF.

This sequence joins TRBV20-1 and TRBJ1-2; D gene ambiguous. Between the trimmed V and J ends, which lost 2 bases and 8 bases, there was a span of 12 bases. CDR1 and CDR2 (germline): DFQATT, SNEGSKA (reference sequence). There are 12 residues in the CDR3. DNA for the CDR3: TGCAGTGCTAGACGAGGGAATGGCGGCTACACCTTC. This sequence encodes CSARRGNGGYTF.

This clonotype came up once. An end of the junction does not agree with germline; a read error may underlie this. The chain uses TRBV7-2 and TRBJ1-4; D call uncertain. This CDR3 has 12 amino acids. Looked up from germline, CDR1 is SGHTA and CDR2 is FQGNSA. The CDR3 region is CASSLPDEKLLF. The CDR3 coding sequence is TGTGCCAGCAGCTTACCTGATGAAAAACTGCTTTTT.

The rearrangement links TRBV6-1 to TRBJ1-2; TRBD1 might be the D (6 bases). From germline, CDR1 is MNHNS and CDR2 SASEGT. The length of the CDR3 is 16 residues. V lost 6 bases to trimming and J lost 4 bases, with 21 bases between them. CDR3 bases: TGTGCCAGCAGCGTCCAATCCGGGACAAGACCCTATGGCTACACCTTC. Translating it yields CASSVQSGTRPYGYTF.

The J gene is TRBJ2-1, the V gene TRBV11-3; D gene unclear. The CDR3 is made up of 13 amino acids. Germline loops: CDR1 SGHNT, CDR2 YENEEA. Trimming shortened V by 2 bases and J by 10 bases, and 12 bases separated the two germline ends. The CDR3 DNA reads TGTGCCAGCAGCTTAAACCCCGTGGGGGAGCAGTTCTTC. Translated: CASSLNPVGEQFF.

The chain links TRBV2 to TRBJ2-7, with D hard to call. Germline V gene data show CDR1 as SNHLY and CDR2 as FYNNEI. Trimming took off 2 bases at V and 4 bases at J, with 6 bases between the two ends. The CDR3 extends over 12 amino acids. CDR3 loop: CASSESEYEQYF. Written as DNA, the CDR3 is TGTGCCAGCAGTGAAAGTGAATACGAGCAGTACTTC. Using reference TRBV2 and TRBJ2-7 for the parts outside the CDR3, the full variable domain is EPEVTQTPSHQVTQMGQEVILRCVPISNHLYFYWYRQILGQKVEFLVSFYNNEISEKSEIFDDQFSVERPDGSNFTLKIRSTKLEDSAMYFCASSESEYEQYFGPGTRLTVT.

DNA for the CDR3: TGTGCCAGCACCCGGAGGAACTATAGCAATCAGCCCCAGCATTTT. Protein: CASTRRNYSNQPQHF. V usage is TRBV2 and J usage is TRBJ1-5; D uncertain. In germline, CDR1 is SNHLY, CDR2 FYNNEI. Deletions cut 7 bases from V and 0 bases from J, with 13 bases between. CDR3 length: 15 amino acids.